This T cell receptor (beta chain) is drawn from a study of blood T cell repertoires in COVID-19. As for the study in general: PBMCs, B-cell-depleted T cells, or T cells were the source of the cDNA or gDNA that made up the material.

The CDR3 extends over 13 amino acids. CDR1 MDHEN and CDR2 SYDVKM come from the germline V gene. V was trimmed by 5 bases and J by 4 bases, leaving 11 bases between them. Original handling: Estimation of nucleated cell counts was performed using reference gene primer amplification. Here immunoSEQ multiplex PCR was the method, and the copy in TCRdb shows in-frame clones only, minus some. The DNA was the basis for D and trimming; V, J and clone size are from that table. The sample has roughly 83,000 clones; around 87% are singletons. The receptor was derived from a man older than 75 with active or convalescent COVID-19. The sequenced sample was peripheral blood. The chain recombines TRBV28 with TRBJ1-2; maybe TRBD1 (5 bases). The DNA of the CDR3 is TGTGCCAGCAGTCGCACAGGAACCTATGGCTACACCTTC. This translates into CASSRTGTYGYTF.